The 2 T cell receptor beta chains presented below share a single source sample, sequenced in a study of T cell changes during pregnancy in multiple sclerosis. Method: immunoSEQ multiplex PCR; TCRdb's copy keeps in-frame clones and lacks some. There are some 57,000 clones in the sample; 75% to 90% occur only once, and 0.89% lies in the top ten. Source: peripheral blood, taken in the first trimester of pregnancy. The receptor set was obtained from a female donor in good health, enrolled as a control in a pregnancy study.

The rearrangement joins TRBV5-1 to TRBJ1-6; TRBD1 matches at 10 bases. There are 15 residues in the CDR3. Germline assignment: CDR1 SGHRS and CDR2 YFSETQ. Trimming took 0 bases from V and 8 from J; bases not matched to a gene: 2. The CDR3 region is CASSLGGTGDSPLHF. In DNA form, the CDR3 reads TGCGCCAGCAGCTTGGGGGGGACAGGGGATTCACCCCTCCACTTT.

A few counts support this clone. The V gene is TRBV2, the J gene TRBJ1-2, with a possible D match to TRBD1 (6 bases). The CDR3 is 16 amino acids. Trimming shortened V by 0 bases and J by 6 bases, and 17 bases separated the two germline ends. Germline V gives CDR1 SNHLY, CDR2 FYNNEI. DNA of the CDR3: TGTGCCAGCAGTGAAGCGGCGTCAGGGGCGGGCCATGGCTACACCTTC. Its translation: CASSEAASGAGHGYTF.